This T cell receptor beta chain appears in the sequencing data of a study of neurological immune-mediated disorders. The authors made cDNA by 5'RACE with 10-nucleotide random UMIs. Sequencing of 15-18 subjects in each run yielded over 190 million TCR-beta sequences. TCRdb re-derived calls from the 5' RACE reads in MiXCR, one entry per CDR3 protein. The profile covers about 95,000 distinct CDR3 sequences, with 3% to 4% appearing a single time and 6% taken by the ten largest. This clonotype was counted at least ten times. Antigen unknown. Notes on the study in general: For the multiple sclerosis repertoire cluster, an association with any clinical or MRI feature was absent.

Unsorted libraries used 2 million PBMCs kept at -80 degrees C. Germline V gene lookup returns CDR1 SGHTA and CDR2 FQGNSA. The V segment lost 5 bases and the J segment 5 bases; nucleotides outside the gene matches: 6. The length of the CDR3 is 15 residues. The sequence came from a woman under 30 with multiple sclerosis. The V call is TRBV7-2, the J call TRBJ2-1; 10 bases align to TRBD2. Sequenced input: PBMCs. The CDR3 nucleotides are TGTGCCAGCAGCAATCAACTAGCGGGAAACAATGAGCAGTTCTTC. Its translation is CASSNQLAGNNEQFF.